This T cell receptor (beta chain) comes out of a study of blood T cell repertoires in COVID-19 (dated by TCRdb to 2018 to 2021). Looking at the study overall: The collaborator samples originated in the United States, Italy and Spain and spanned the acute and convalescent phases of COVID-19. The prospective study material was composed of cDNA or gDNA derived from T cells, B-cell-depleted T cells, or PBMCs. Deeply sampled blood TCRbeta repertoires from subjects exposed to, actively infected with, or recovered from COVID-19 were included in the dataset. The repertoires were made available in a free public database intended to serve as a resource for research on the immune response to SARS-CoV-2. The samples were drawn from the first 160 participants of the ongoing ImmuneRACE study and from 1,254 subjects provided by 6 global collaborators. A de-identified subject ID, COVID-19 status, age in years and sex were almost always included in the sample metadata. HLA class I and class II types, where available, came from metadata supplied by the sample provider rather than from assay-based typing.

Reading the germline V gene (reference sequence) gives CDR1 SEHNR and CDR2 FQNEAQ. Relative to germline, V is 5 bases shorter and J is 4 bases shorter, with 14 bases between their ends. The CDR3 spans 15 residues, from the cysteine through the phenylalanine. The kept DNA is CDR3 alone, 45 bases in frame from the first base. The paper's findings and limits, for the study overall: The amount of clinical and demographic metadata varied by source and participant and was provided uncurated.

Of note for this clone: It has no known antigen specificity. Base qualities are not provided; no much larger clone lies one nucleotide away.

The immunoSEQ Assay, a bias-controlled multiplex PCR, was used to amplify TCRbeta CDR3 regions from genomic DNA. The authors' pipeline ran thus. Nucleated cell counts per sample were estimated from amplification of reference gene primers within the assay. Sequence reads were collapsed and filtered to measure the absolute abundance of every unique TCRbeta CDR3 rearrangement. For each sample, productive Simpson clonality was calculated as the square root of Simpson's diversity index over productive rearrangements. TCRdb carries this immuneACCESS record with in-frame sequences only. Its versions omit some clonotypes, under half of them owing to an unresolved V gene in the studies checked, with the rest unexplained. That table supplies the V and J calls and clone size; D and trimming were determined from the DNA. This sample comprises approximately 150,000 clones, roughly 81% of them detected only once. The ten largest clones capture about 5.8% of the sample.

One collaborating source in Seattle enrolled patients during active infection and followed them longitudinally through the course of disease. The collaborating institutions used their own protocols to collect whole blood in K2EDTA tubes. For TCRbeta analysis, collaborators shipped samples as frozen whole blood, isolated PBMCs, or DNA extracted from either of those sample types. The sample comprised peripheral blood. This TCR was sampled from a woman between 50 and 59 years old with COVID-19, enrolled during active disease. In this chain, TRBV7-9 is recombined with TRBJ1-4; no D gene call is confident. CDR3 sequence: CASSHRTGINEKLFF. The nucleotide sequence reads as follows: TGTGCCAGCAGCCACCGGACGGGAATTAATGAAAAACTGTTTTTT.